This T cell receptor (beta chain) was retrieved from a study of shared clonotypes between healthy human individuals. General study points: Sequencing of the sorted subsets was shown by rarefaction to be incomplete despite large depth.

It was into CD45RA+ naive and CD45RA-negative memory subsets that the CD4+ cells were split. Sorted-subset replicate PCRs used around 200 ng DNA, about 30,000 T cell genomes. Libraries were prepared by immunoSEQ multiplex PCR; TCRdb keeps only in-frame clonotypes and omits some of them. The sample lists about 2.3 million clones, approximately 90% occurring once. Details on this clone: Its antigen is currently unknown.

Germline CDR1 reads WSHSY; CDR2 reads SAAADI. Losses at the gene ends were 2 bases for V and 10 bases for J; bases not matched to a gene: 6. There are 13 residues in the CDR3. The receptor was isolated from a man younger than 30 in good health. Some clones in this sample may be carry-over from other donors' samples. The chain carries TRBV10-2 and TRBJ1-1; 8 bases match TRBD1. Sequences were obtained from naive CD4+ T cells from PBMCs. The subset was: CD45RA+ positively selected. The chain's CDR3 is CASSEAGGRGAFF. The CDR3 DNA follows: TGCGCCAGCAGTGAGGCAGGGGGCCGGGGAGCTTTCTTT.